This T cell receptor (beta chain) emerged from a study of identical twins. Points from the study as a whole: For out-of-frame beta sequences, excess twin sharing was weaker. Conclusions were drawn cross-sectionally by statistical analysis, without following the same donors. Partial confounding of zero-insertion analyses by invariant MAIT and iNKT cells was possible.

This CDR3 region has 13 residues. V was trimmed by 8 bases and J by 1 base, leaving 12 bases between them. Germline V lookup: CDR1 MNHEY, CDR2 SVGEGT. Comments on this clonotype: What it binds is unknown.

TCRdb independently ran MiXCR on the 5' RACE reads; one entry per CDR3 protein. Of roughly 700,000 distinct CDR3 sequences in the sample, around 8.3% were seen once. The data were also submitted as part of a second study, on yellow fever vaccine responses in identical twins. That publication notes: In identical twins, vaccine T cell responses appeared partly shared and partly individual.

The sequencing input was PBMCs. This chain joins TRBV6-2 or TRBV6-3 and TRBJ2-7, with D unclear. This receptor was obtained from a woman under 30 in good health. The CDR3 coding sequence is TGTGCCAGCTCTCGGAGCTTGTCCTACGAGCAGTACTTC. Its translation: CASSRSLSYEQYF.